One and the same sample provided the 7 T cell receptor beta chains below, sequenced in a study of T cell repertoires in ileal Crohn's disease. Profiled with immunoSEQ multiplex PCR; TCRdb holds only in-frame clones, not every one. There are several thousand clones in the sample; under 95% occur only once, and 4.5% to 6.5% lies in the top ten. The sequenced sample consisted of ileal tissue. These receptors came from an adult with Crohn's disease.

The chain uses TRBV9 and TRBJ2-3; D remains unclear. The germline CDR1 and CDR2 sequences are SGDLS and YYNGEE. The CDR3 runs 14 residues. V was clipped by 2 bases and J by 8 bases, with 15 bases between them. Written as DNA, the CDR3 is TGTGCCAGCAGCGTCGAACCAACCTCATCTACGCAGTATTTT. It yields the protein CASSVEPTSSTQYF. Full variable domain (outside the CDR3, taken from reference TRBV9 and TRBJ2-3): DSGVTQTPKHLITATGQRVTLRCSPRSGDLSVYWYQQSLDQGLQFLIQYYNGEERAKGNILERFSAQQFPDLHSELNLSSLELGDSALYFCASSVEPTSSTQYFGPGTRLTVL.

The CDR3 bases are TGTGCCAGCAGTGAAGGTCGTCAGCTCCAGCCCCAGCATTTT. Translating it yields CASSEGRQLQPQHF. The chain employs TRBV2 and TRBJ1-5; unclear D gene. This CDR3 comprises 14 residues. Germline V lookup: CDR1 SNHLY, CDR2 FYNNEI. V dropped 1 base and J dropped 7 bases, with 11 bases sitting between them.

The rearrangement uses TRBV5-5 and TRBJ1-2, with D possibly TRBD1 on 5 matching bases. CDR1 and CDR2 (germline): SGHKS, YYEKEE (reference sequence). V dropped 4 bases and J dropped 5 bases, with 18 bases sitting between them. CDR3 length equals 15 residues. CDR3 bases: TGTGCCAGCAGCCTCTGGGACGGGCCGGGGTATGGCTACACCTTC. Residues: CASSLWDGPGYGYTF.

This clone was counted a single time. The chain employs TRBV7-8 and TRBJ1-5; tentatively, D is TRBD1 (6 bases). Germline V CDR1 and CDR2: SGHVS, FQNEAQ. There are 16 residues in the CDR3. With 0 bases removed from V and 5 bases from J, the gap between germline ends came to 14 bases. The CDR3 DNA reads TGTGCCAGCAGCTTAGCCGGGGGGGCGCTTCATCAGCCCCAGCATTTT. It yields the protein CASSLAGGALHQPQHF.

The CDR3 coding sequence is TGTGCCAGCAGCTTAGTAGGCAGCTACGAGCAGTACTTC. Its protein is CASSLVGSYEQYF. J is TRBJ2-7 and V is TRBV11-2, with D unclear. Germline-derived CDR1 and CDR2 are SGHAT and FQNNGV. This CDR3 has 13 amino acids. Between the trimmed V and J ends, which lost 1 base and 3 bases, there was a span of 7 bases.

This clone was detected only once. The chain recombines TRBV7-9 with TRBJ2-5, with D tentatively TRBD2 (6 bases). Trimming shortened V by 3 bases and J by 1 base, and 12 bases separated the two germline ends. The CDR3 consists of 15 residues. Germline CDR1 SEHNR, CDR2 FQNEAQ (reference sequence). CDR3 in amino acids: CASSLGGIPQETQYF. The DNA for the CDR3 is TGTGCCAGCAGCTTGGGCGGGATTCCCCAAGAGACCCAGTACTTC.

This rearrangement joins TRBV19 to TRBJ1-1, with D uncertain. V lost 7 bases to trimming and J lost 1 base, with 10 bases between them. This CDR3 region has 13 residues. CDR1 is LNHDA, CDR2 SQIVND, per germline (reference sequence). The DNA of the CDR3 is TGTGCCAGTACCACGGACGGGAACACTGAAGCTTTCTTT. This sequence encodes CASTTDGNTEAFF.